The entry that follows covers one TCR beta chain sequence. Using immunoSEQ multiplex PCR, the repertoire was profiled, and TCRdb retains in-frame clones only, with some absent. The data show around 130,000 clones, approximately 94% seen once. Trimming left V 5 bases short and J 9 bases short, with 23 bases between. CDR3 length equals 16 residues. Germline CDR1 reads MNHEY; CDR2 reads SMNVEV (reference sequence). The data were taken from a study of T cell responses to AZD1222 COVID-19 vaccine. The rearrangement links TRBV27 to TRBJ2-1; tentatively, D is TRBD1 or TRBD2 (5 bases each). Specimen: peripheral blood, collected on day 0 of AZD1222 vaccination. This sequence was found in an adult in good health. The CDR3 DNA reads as TGTGCCAGCAGTACCCCGGGACGGGGAGCCTCGGGTGAGCAGTTCTTC. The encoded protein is CASSTPGRGASGEQFF.